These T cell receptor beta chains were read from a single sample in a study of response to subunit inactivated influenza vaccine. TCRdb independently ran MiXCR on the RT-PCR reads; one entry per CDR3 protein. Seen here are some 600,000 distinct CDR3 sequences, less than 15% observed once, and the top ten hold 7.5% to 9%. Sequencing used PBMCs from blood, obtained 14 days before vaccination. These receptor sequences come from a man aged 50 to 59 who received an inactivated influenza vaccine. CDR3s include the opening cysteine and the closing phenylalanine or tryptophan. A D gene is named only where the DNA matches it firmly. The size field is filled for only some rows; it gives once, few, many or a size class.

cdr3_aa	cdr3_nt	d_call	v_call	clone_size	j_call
CASSPGLNNEQFF	TGTGCCAGCAGTCCGGGACTGAACAATGAGCAGTTCTTC	-	TRBV27	many	TRBJ2-1
CASSQGLRVVDGYTF	TGCGCCAGCAGCCAAGGTTTACGGGTAGTTGATGGCTACACCTTC	-	TRBV4-1	few	TRBJ1-2
CASSHLRGRSSGANVLTF	TGTGCCAGCTCGCACCTCCGGGGTAGAAGCTCTGGGGCCAACGTCCTGACTTTC	-	TRBV18	-	TRBJ2-6
CASSSPGQDNYEQYF	TGTGCCAGCAGTTCCCCGGGACAGGACAACTACGAGCAGTACTTC	TRBD1	TRBV28	-	TRBJ2-7
CASSGRTPKYKPDTQYF	TGTGCCAGCAGTGGAAGGACACCTAAGTATAAGCCAGATACGCAGTATTTT	-	TRBV25-1	many	TRBJ2-3
CASSLLSAGLPSEQYF	TGTGCCAGCAGTTTATTGTCGGCAGGGCTTCCCTCCGAGCAGTACTTC	-	TRBV27	few	TRBJ2-7
CASSNRDRGINEQFF	TGTGCCAGCAGCAACCGGGACAGGGGGATAAATGAGCAGTTCTTC	TRBD1	TRBV7-9	few	TRBJ2-1
CASSLSDPRTGELSF	TGTGCCAGCAGCTTGTCGGACCCGCGCACCGGGGAGCTGTCTTTT	-	TRBV5-5	-	TRBJ2-2
CASSLDLSSRDTQYF	TGTGCCAGCAGCTTAGATCTTAGCAGTAGGGATACGCAGTATTTT	-	TRBV11-2	few	TRBJ2-3
CASSFVTLSGNSPLHF	TGTGCCAGCTCTTTCGTCACCCTCTCGGGTAATTCACCCCTCCACTTT	-	TRBV4-2	-	TRBJ1-6
CASSLSSGAYEQYF	TGTGCCAGCAGCTTATCTAGCGGGGCCTACGAGCAGTACTTC	TRBD2	TRBV7-2	-	TRBJ2-7
CAISGGSRSYEQYF	TGTGCCATCAGTGGTGGGAGCCGGTCCTACGAGCAGTACTTC	-	TRBV10-3	-	TRBJ2-7
CASSPSGGPSYNEQFF	TGTGCCAGCAGCCCATCGGGGGGTCCTTCCTACAATGAGCAGTTCTTC	TRBD2	TRBV7-9	-	TRBJ2-1
CSARWPSGGDEQFF	TGCAGTGCTAGATGGCCTAGCGGGGGGGATGAGCAGTTCTTC	TRBD2	TRBV20-1	-	TRBJ2-1
CASSTTRREQYF	TGTGCCAGCAGCACCACTAGACGCGAGCAGTACTTC	-	TRBV14	-	TRBJ2-7
CASSPGGISNQPQHF	TGTGCCAGCAGCCCAGGCGGAATTAGCAATCAGCCCCAGCATTTT	-	TRBV7-2	few	TRBJ1-5
CASSVKSLLIGAAYNEQFF	TGTGCCAGCAGCGTAAAATCCCTCCTGATCGGGGCAGCCTACAATGAGCAGTTCTTC	-	TRBV9	few	TRBJ2-1
CASSPGGREKLFF	TGTGCCAGCAGTCCTGGGGGGCGGGAAAAACTGTTTTTT	-	TRBV12-3/TRBV12-4	-	TRBJ1-4
CASSSYVSYGYTF	TGCGCCAGCTCATCTTATGTTTCCTATGGCTACACCTTC	-	TRBV10-1	few	TRBJ1-2
CASSLLGFGQPQHF	TGTGCCAGCAGTTTGTTGGGATTTGGTCAGCCCCAGCATTTT	-	TRBV27	few	TRBJ1-5
CSVESSGARFSYNEQFF	TGCAGCGTTGAGTCTTCAGGCGCGCGATTCTCCTACAATGAGCAGTTCTTC	-	TRBV29-1	few	TRBJ2-1
CASSPSPGQGKETQYF	TGTGCCAGCAGCCCTAGCCCGGGACAGGGGAAAGAGACCCAGTACTTC	TRBD1	TRBV7-9	few	TRBJ2-5
CSADADRYGYTF	TGCAGTGCTGATGCGGACCGCTATGGCTACACCTTC	-	TRBV20-1	-	TRBJ1-2
CASHGGETQYF	TGCGCCAGCCATGGGGGGGAGACCCAGTACTTC	-	TRBV5-1	-	TRBJ2-5
CASSQVGGGIYEQYF	TGTGCCAGCAGCCAAGTGGGGGGGGGTATCTACGAGCAGTACTTC	TRBD2	TRBV3-1	-	TRBJ2-7
CASSVDGGSPLHF	TGTGCCAGCAGCGTAGACGGGGGTTCACCCCTCCACTTT	-	TRBV9	few	TRBJ1-6
CASSLPRTATPEDTQYF	TGTGCCAGCAGCTTACCCAGGACTGCCACCCCAGAGGATACGCAGTATTTT	-	TRBV7-8	-	TRBJ2-3
CASSQETSGRASYNEQFF	TGCGCCAGCAGCCAGGAGACTAGCGGGAGGGCCTCCTACAATGAGCAGTTCTTC	TRBD2	TRBV4-1	-	TRBJ2-1
CASLGYAATGELFF	TGTGCCAGCCTAGGGTACGCCGCCACCGGGGAGCTGTTTTTT	-	TRBV6-2/TRBV6-3	few	TRBJ2-2
CASSLRYSYEQYF	TGTGCCAGCAGCCTCAGATACTCCTACGAGCAGTACTTC	-	TRBV5-8	many	TRBJ2-7
CSARPGGTRSPDTQYF	TGCAGTGCTAGACCTGGAGGGACTAGAAGCCCAGATACGCAGTATTTT	TRBD2	TRBV20-1	-	TRBJ2-3
CATSSLGDSRYEQYF	TGTGCCACCAGCAGTTTGGGGGACAGTAGATACGAGCAGTACTTC	TRBD1	TRBV15	few	TRBJ2-7
CSVIGTSPGELFF	TGCAGCGTGATCGGGACCTCCCCCGGGGAGCTGTTTTTT	-	TRBV29-1	many	TRBJ2-2
CASSFYGTDYGYTF	TGTGCCAGCAGCTTCTACGGAACTGACTATGGCTACACCTTC	-	TRBV7-9	few	TRBJ1-2
CASSYSNARQTQYF	TGTGCCAGCAGTTACTCTAACGCCCGCCAGACCCAGTACTTC	-	TRBV6-5	-	TRBJ2-5
CAWSSPAWTGTYEQYF	TGTGCCTGGAGTTCCCCCGCGTGGACGGGTACCTACGAGCAGTACTTC	-	TRBV30	few	TRBJ2-7
CASSDGGSGANVLTF	TGTGCCAGCAGTGATGGCGGATCTGGGGCCAACGTCCTGACTTTC	-	TRBV25-1	-	TRBJ2-6
CSAIDHLNGYTF	TGCAGCGCGATAGATCACCTCAATGGCTACACCTTC	-	TRBV29-1	-	TRBJ1-2
CASSYSARDLWDF	TGTGCCAGCAGTTACTCCGCCCGGGACCTCTGGGACTTC	-	TRBV6-2/TRBV6-3	many	TRBJ2-7
CASTNSRVSPLHF	TGTGCCAGCACAAATTCGCGGGTTTCACCCCTCCACTTT	-	TRBV6-6	few	TRBJ1-6
CASSHGWRGEQYF	TGCGCCAGCAGTCACGGTTGGAGGGGCGAGCAGTACTTC	-	TRBV5-1	few	TRBJ2-7
CASSLLQASSYNEQFF	TGCGCCAGCAGCTTGTTGCAGGCGAGCTCCTACAATGAGCAGTTCTTC	-	TRBV5-1	many	TRBJ2-1
CAILDRVDGYTF	TGTGCCATCTTGGACAGGGTCGATGGCTACACCTTC	TRBD1	TRBV12-3/TRBV12-4	-	TRBJ1-2
CASSSGITYNEQFF	TGTGCCAGTAGTAGCGGAATCACCTACAATGAGCAGTTCTTC	-	TRBV12-3/TRBV12-4	many	TRBJ2-1
CASSQDGRQGALSLQETQYF	TGTGCCAGCAGCCAAGATGGTCGGCAGGGGGCGCTTTCTCTACAAGAGACCCAGTACTTC	TRBD1	TRBV4-2	few	TRBJ2-5
CASRATTADGYTF	TGCGCCAGCAGAGCGACCACAGCAGATGGCTACACCTTC	-	TRBV5-1	few	TRBJ1-2
CSVQPGHTYEQYF	TGCAGCGTTCAACCGGGACACACCTACGAGCAGTACTTC	-	TRBV29-1	few	TRBJ2-7
CATSRGRGEAFF	TGTGCCACCAGCAGAGGCAGGGGTGAAGCTTTCTTT	-	TRBV15	few	TRBJ1-1
CSASPLDRHEQYF	TGCAGTGCTAGCCCCCTCGATCGCCACGAGCAGTACTTC	-	TRBV20-1	-	TRBJ2-7
CSVEVMRPDTQYF	TGCAGCGTTGAAGTGATGCGCCCAGATACGCAGTATTTT	-	TRBV29-1	-	TRBJ2-3
CASSADWIGGKLFF	TGTGCCAGCAGCGCCGACTGGATAGGCGGAAAACTGTTTTTT	-	TRBV5-5	many	TRBJ1-4
CATSRDRSGGTLHF	TGTGCCACCAGCAGAGATAGGTCAGGGGGCACCCTCCACTTT	TRBD1	TRBV15	-	TRBJ1-6